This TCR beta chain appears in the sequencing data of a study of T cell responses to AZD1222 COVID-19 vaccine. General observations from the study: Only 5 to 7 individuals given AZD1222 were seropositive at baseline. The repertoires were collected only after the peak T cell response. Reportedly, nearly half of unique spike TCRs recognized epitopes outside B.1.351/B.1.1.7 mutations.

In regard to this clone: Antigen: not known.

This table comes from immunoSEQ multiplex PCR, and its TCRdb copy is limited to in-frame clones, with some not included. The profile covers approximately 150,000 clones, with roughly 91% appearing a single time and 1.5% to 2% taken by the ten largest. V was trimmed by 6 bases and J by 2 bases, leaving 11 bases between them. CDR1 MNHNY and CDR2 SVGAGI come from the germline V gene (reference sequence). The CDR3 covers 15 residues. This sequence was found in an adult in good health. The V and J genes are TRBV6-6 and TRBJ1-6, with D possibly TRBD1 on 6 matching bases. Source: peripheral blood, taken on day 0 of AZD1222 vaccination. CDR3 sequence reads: CASSPRGPYNSPLHF. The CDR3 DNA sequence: TGTGCCAGCAGCCCCAGGGGTCCCTATAATTCACCCCTCCACTTT.